The 14 T cell receptor beta chains presented below share a single source sample, sequenced in a study of blood T cell repertoires in COVID-19. Generated by immunoSEQ multiplex PCR, the TCRdb table keeps only in-frame clones and is missing some. This sample has roughly 30,000 clones, with more than 85% found just once. The sample comprised peripheral blood. Every receptor here comes from a human donor in a cohort sampled during active COVID-19.

The chain combines TRBV6-1 with TRBJ2-1; 8 positions match TRBD2. Germline V gene data show CDR1 as MNHNS and CDR2 as SASEGT. V lost 2 bases and J lost 7; bases outside the gene matches: 10. The CDR3 extends over 16 amino acids. The chain's CDR3 is CASSEPLSGSRNEQFF. The CDR3 DNA sequence: TGTGCCAGCAGTGAACCCCTCAGCGGGAGTCGGAATGAGCAGTTCTTC.

The chain uses TRBV7-9 and TRBJ1-5, with a weak D call TRBD1 (5 bases). Germline V gene data show CDR1 as SEHNR and CDR2 as FQNEAQ (reference sequence). The CDR3 is made up of 16 amino acids. Trimming shortened V by 1 base and J by 3 bases, and 13 bases separated the two germline ends. CDR3 sequence reads: CASSLVGQGFNQPQHF. CDR3 in DNA: TGTGCCAGCAGCTTAGTAGGGCAGGGCTTCAATCAGCCCCAGCATTTT.

V gene TRBV6-1 combines with J gene TRBJ1-1; no firm D call. Germline V gives CDR1 MNHNS, CDR2 SASEGT. The CDR3 runs to 16 residues. With 1 base removed from V and 4 bases from J, the gap between germline ends came to 16 bases. The CDR3: CASSEGAWYGITEAFF. In DNA form, the CDR3 reads TGTGCCAGCAGTGAAGGGGCATGGTATGGTATCACTGAAGCTTTCTTT.

This clone was recorded a few times. This rearrangement joins TRBV7-9 to TRBJ2-7; 9 nucleotides agree with TRBD2. V was pared by 4 bases and J by 3 bases, with 13 bases of the junction left unmatched. Germline lookup yields CDR1 SEHNR and CDR2 FQNEAQ (reference sequence). This CDR3 is built from 17 residues. The CDR3 DNA reads TGTGCCAGCAGCTCCTCCCGAGCGGGAGGCTTCTACTACGAGCAGTACTTC. As protein: CASSSSRAGGFYYEQYF. The whole variable domain, filled in from reference TRBV7-9 and TRBJ2-7, reads DTGVSQNPRHKITKRGQNVTFRCDPISEHNRLYWYRQTLGQGPEFLTYFQNEAQLEKSRLLSDRFSAERPKGSFSTLEIQRTEQGDSAMYLCASSSSRAGGFYYEQYFGPGTRLTVT.

CDR3 region: CASSLPGGRTEAFF. Here the CDR3 DNA reads TGTGCCAGCAGCTTGCCTGGCGGTCGGACTGAAGCTTTCTTT. V usage is TRBV7-2 and J usage is TRBJ1-1; no firm D call. The CDR3 is 14 residues long. The germline gives CDR1 SGHTA, CDR2 FQGNSA. Trimming took off 3 bases at V and 5 bases at J, with 13 bases between the two ends.

The chain has TRBV6-2 or TRBV6-3 and TRBJ1-4; the D gene is possibly TRBD1 (5 bases). Germline V gene lookup returns CDR1 MNHEY and CDR2 SVGEGT. The CDR3 sequence is 15 residues long. Trimming stripped 4 bases from V and 10 bases from J, with 19 bases between. The CDR3 spells CASSSSGRALGKLFF. DNA of the CDR3: TGTGCCAGCAGTTCGTCCGGCAGGGCCCTTGGAAAACTGTTTTTT.

V usage is TRBV27 and J usage is TRBJ2-2, with a tentative D call TRBD1 (6 bases). The length of the CDR3 is 15 residues. CDR1 is MNHEY, CDR2 SMNVEV, per germline (reference sequence). Deletions cut 7 bases from V and 4 bases from J, with 16 bases between. CDR3 DNA sequence: TGTGCCAGCATCCCTAGGGCAGGGGTCACCGGGGAGCTGTTTTTT. This sequence encodes CASIPRAGVTGELFF.

The chain joins TRBV6-4 to TRBJ1-6; no firm D call. Germline V gene data show CDR1 as MRHNA and CDR2 as SNTAGT. The V end was cut by 5 bases, the J end by 7 bases, with 15 bases between. The length of the CDR3 is 15 residues. The CDR3 reads CASSPTTGANSPLHF. CDR3 coding DNA: TGTGCCAGCAGTCCTACGACCGGAGCAAATTCACCCCTCCACTTT.

The rearrangement links TRBV5-4 to TRBJ2-7; 8 positions agree with TRBD2. V trimming: 2 bases; J trimming: 4 bases; junction bases outside the gene matches: 5. Germline V lookup: CDR1 SGHNT, CDR2 YYREEE (reference sequence). The CDR3 runs to 14 residues. CDR3 region: CASSFGSGMYEQYF. The CDR3 nucleotides read TGTGCCAGCAGCTTCGGTAGCGGGATGTACGAGCAGTACTTC.

The rearrangement links TRBV7-2 to TRBJ2-1; 9 nucleotides line up with TRBD1. CDR1 SGHTA and CDR2 FQGNSA come from the germline V gene. The CDR3 runs to 12 residues. With 5 bases clipped from V and 15 bases from J, the junction kept 8 bases outside the gene matches. In DNA, the CDR3 is TGTGCCAGCAGCCCACCGGGACAGGGCCGGTTCTTC. Translated: CASSPPGQGRFF.

V and J are TRBV6-1 and TRBJ1-2, with 7 bases lining up with TRBD1. Looked up from germline, CDR1 is MNHNS and CDR2 is SASEGT. The CDR3 is made up of 17 amino acids. V was clipped by 4 bases and J by 6 bases; unmatched bases: 17. CDR3 nucleotide sequence: TGTGCCAGCAGTGCCCGCCGGGGACAGATCTCGACGAATGGCTACACCTTC. Protein: CASSARRGQISTNGYTF.

The rearrangement uses TRBV9 and TRBJ2-7, with 7 bases aligning to TRBD2. Germline loops: CDR1 SGDLS, CDR2 YYNGEE. After removal of 0 bases from V and 3 bases from J, the junction contained 6 bases not matched to a gene. The length of the CDR3 is 15 residues. Here the CDR3 reads CASSVGLAADYEQYF. The DNA of the CDR3 is TGTGCCAGCAGCGTAGGGCTAGCGGCCGACTACGAGCAGTACTTC.

The rearrangement uses TRBV11-2 and TRBJ2-1, with TRBD2 matching 8 bases. The germline V gene encodes CDR1 SGHAT and CDR2 FQNNGV. J lost 8 bases, V lost 1 base, and 10 bases had no gene match. The CDR3 spans 16 residues. The DNA of the CDR3 is TGTGCCAGCAGCTTAGGTATCCTAGCGGGCGGGGATGAGCAGTTCTTC. This encodes CASSLGILAGGDEQFF.

The rearrangement joins TRBV15 to TRBJ2-1, with 9 bases fitting TRBD2. Trimming took 1 base from V and 11 from J; bases not matched to a gene: 6. Germline loops: CDR1 LNHNV, CDR2 YYDKDF (reference sequence). CDR3 length: 14 amino acids. The CDR3 coding sequence is TGTGCCACCAGCAGAGTGGGGCTAGCGGGGAAGCAGTTCTTC. It encodes CATSRVGLAGKQFF.